What follows are 23 T cell receptor beta chains derived from one specimen sequenced in a study of blood T cell repertoires in COVID-19. Clones were sequenced by immunoSEQ multiplex PCR, and TCRdb holds only the in-frame ones, with some missing. The table lists 150,000 to 250,000 clones, 87% of them singletons. The sequenced sample was PBMCs or T cells enriched from blood (not recorded which). Every receptor here comes from a woman under 40 who had recovered from COVID-19.

The rearrangement joins TRBV7-3 to TRBJ2-1, with 10 bases lining up with TRBD1. V trimming: 3 bases; J trimming: 10 bases; junction bases outside the gene matches: 3. The CDR3 covers 13 residues. The germline V gene has CDR1 SGHTA and CDR2 FQGTGA. The CDR3 protein is CASSFGTGEEQFF. The CDR3 nucleotides are TGTGCCAGCAGCTTTGGGACAGGGGAAGAGCAGTTCTTC. The variable domain in full, completed from reference TRBV7-3 and TRBJ2-1, reads GAGVSQTPSNKVTEKGKYVELRCDPISGHTALYWYRQSLGQGPEFLIYFQGTGAADDSGLPNDRFFAVRPEGSVSTLKIQRTERGDSAVYLCASSFGTGEEQFFGPGTRLTVL.

The genes are TRBV7-2 and TRBJ1-4; 8 nucleotides match TRBD1. Germline CDR1 is SGHTA and CDR2 is FQGNSA. The CDR3 sequence is 15 residues long. V trimming: 2 bases; J trimming: 7 bases; junction bases outside the gene matches: 6. Here the CDR3 reads CASSLQQGGGEKLFF. Here the CDR3 DNA reads TGTGCCAGCAGCTTACAACAGGGGGGAGGTGAAAAACTGTTTTTT.

The V gene is TRBV11-2, the J gene TRBJ1-4; no clear D. The CDR3 spans 15 residues. Trimming cost V 2 bases and J 5 bases, with 12 bases left between them. The germline V gene encodes CDR1 SGHAT and CDR2 FQNNGV. The CDR3 is CASSLNGLINEKLFF. The DNA for the CDR3 is TGTGCCAGCAGCTTAAATGGACTGATCAATGAAAAACTGTTTTTT.

The chain carries TRBV7-2 and TRBJ2-3, with TRBD1 matching 9 bases. V lost 5 bases and J lost 5; bases outside the gene matches: 5. Germline CDR1 is SGHTA and CDR2 is FQGNSA. CDR3 length: 14 residues. The CDR3 protein is CASSRDREKDTQYF. CDR3 DNA: TGTGCCAGCAGCCGGGACAGGGAGAAAGATACGCAGTATTTT.

This rearrangement joins TRBV6-5 to TRBJ1-1; 7 bases line up with TRBD1. Per the germline V gene, CDR1 is MNHEY and CDR2 is SVGAGI. The V and J ends lost 0 bases and 7 bases, in that order; junction bases with no gene match: 2. The CDR3 loop spans 13 amino acids. CDR3 sequence (DNA): TGTGCCAGCAGTTACTCGGACAGGCATGAAGCTTTCTTT. Its protein is CASSYSDRHEAFF.

V and J are TRBV7-9 and TRBJ1-1; TRBD1 matches at 10 bases. The CDR3 has 14 residues. V shed 8 bases and J 3 bases; nucleotides not matched to a gene: 6. Germline CDR1 reads SEHNR; CDR2 reads FQNEAQ (reference sequence). CDR3 nucleotide sequence: TGTGCCAGCCAATGGACAGGGGGGTACACTGAAGCTTTCTTT. Protein sequence: CASQWTGGYTEAFF.

This chain joins TRBV6-5 and TRBJ1-1, with D uncertain. Per the germline V gene, CDR1 is MNHEY and CDR2 is SVGAGI. This CDR3 has 11 residues. V was trimmed by 8 bases and J by 5 bases, leaving 9 bases between them. CDR3 in DNA: TGTGCCAGCGACGGCAGGACTGAAGCTTTCTTT. Translated: CASDGRTEAFF.

The chain employs TRBV19 and TRBJ1-2, with D possibly TRBD1 on 6 matching bases. V lost 1 base to trimming and J lost 7 bases, with 19 bases between them. Germline lookup yields CDR1 LNHDA and CDR2 SQIVND (reference sequence). This CDR3 is 16 amino acids long. The CDR3 region has the DNA TGTGCCAGTAGTATAGGATCCACAGGGTATCATTCTGGCTACACCTTC. Translation: CASSIGSTGYHSGYTF.

The sample holds a few counts of this clone. V and J are TRBV10-3 and TRBJ2-1; D remains unclear. Trimming shortened V by 3 bases and J by 4 bases, and 4 bases separated the two germline ends. Per the germline V gene, CDR1 is ENHRY and CDR2 is SYGVKD. The CDR3 covers 12 residues. CDR3 region: CAISELYNEQFF. In DNA, the CDR3 is TGTGCCATCAGTGAACTGTACAATGAGCAGTTCTTC.

The V gene is TRBV9, the J gene TRBJ1-1, with D possibly being TRBD1 (6 bases). The CDR3 is made up of 16 amino acids. The ends were cut back, 4 bases at V and 6 bases at J, with 22 bases in the middle. Germline-derived CDR1 and CDR2 are SGDLS and YYNGEE. The DNA of the CDR3 is TGTGCCAGCAGCTTAAATCCCGCAGGGGAAACGGCTGAAGCTTTCTTT. Its protein is CASSLNPAGETAEAFF.

This clone was observed once. The chain combines TRBV10-3 with TRBJ1-2; 8 positions agree with TRBD1. Germline CDR1 reads ENHRY; CDR2 reads SYGVKD. Trimming at V came to 2 bases and at J to 4 bases, leaving 9 bases not matched to a gene. This CDR3 has 16 residues. This chain's CDR3 is CAISELLQGGGYGYTF. The CDR3 DNA reads as TGTGCCATCAGTGAGCTACTACAGGGGGGCGGCTATGGCTACACCTTC.

CDR3 region: CASSLAQGANEKLFF. DNA for the CDR3: TGTGCCAGCAGCTTAGCGCAGGGTGCTAATGAAAAACTGTTTTTT. This chain joins TRBV7-9 and TRBJ1-4; weak D call: TRBD1 (5 bases). Germline lookup yields CDR1 SEHNR and CDR2 FQNEAQ (reference sequence). V dropped 0 bases and J dropped 3 bases, with 8 bases sitting between them. The CDR3 totals 15 residues.

This rearrangement joins TRBV5-1 to TRBJ1-1, with 7 bases lining up with TRBD1. The CDR3 extends over 19 amino acids. The germline CDR1 and CDR2 sequences are SGHRS and YFSETQ. V lost 4 bases and J lost 1; bases outside the gene matches: 19. Here the CDR3 reads CASSRPKGSTGTENTEAFF. The CDR3 bases are TGCGCCAGCAGCCGACCAAAGGGATCGACCGGGACAGAGAACACTGAAGCTTTCTTT.

This chain uses TRBV23-1 with TRBJ2-5, with 9 bases lining up with TRBD1. TRBV23-1 is recorded as an ORF, its role being uncertain. V shed 2 bases and J 2 bases; nucleotides not matched to a gene: 15. This CDR3 comprises 19 residues. CDR3 protein: CASSQKLMGQGFVQETQYF. In DNA form, the CDR3 reads TGCGCCAGCAGTCAAAAGTTGATGGGACAGGGTTTTGTACAAGAGACCCAGTACTTC.

The CDR3 loop is CSVRGGADYEQYF. DNA of the CDR3: TGCAGCGTTCGTGGGGGGGCAGACTACGAGCAGTACTTC. The chain combines TRBV29-1 with TRBJ2-7; TRBD2 is a possible D gene (7 bases). Trimming shortened V by 5 bases and J by 3 bases, and 14 bases separated the two germline ends. The CDR3 loop spans 13 amino acids. CDR1 and CDR2 (germline): SQVTM, ANQGSEA.

The gene calls are TRBV29-1 and TRBJ1-5; D is unresolved. From germline, CDR1 is SQVTM and CDR2 ANQGSEA. The CDR3 is 11 residues long. Trimming took off 3 bases at V and 6 bases at J, with 6 bases between the two ends. CDR3 residues: CSVDPPQPQHF. CDR3 sequence (DNA): TGCAGCGTTGATCCTCCTCAGCCCCAGCATTTT. The complete variable domain, with remaining parts taken from reference TRBV29-1 and TRBJ1-5, reads SAVISQKPSRDICQRGTSLTIQCQVDSQVTMMFWYRQQPGQSLTLIATANQGSEATYESGFVIDKFPISRPNLTFSTLTVSNMSPEDSSIYLCSVDPPQPQHFGDGTRLSIL.

This chain joins TRBV20-1 and TRBJ2-1, with D hard to call. The V gene lost 5 bases and the J gene lost 6 bases, with 8 bases spanning the gap. This CDR3 has 11 amino acids. Germline loops: CDR1 DFQATT, CDR2 SNEGSKA (reference sequence). CDR3 bases: TGCAGTGCTTCCGTAGTCAATGAGCAGTTCTTC. Its protein is CSASVVNEQFF.

This chain uses TRBV6-6 with TRBJ1-4; 9 nucleotides match TRBD1. The germline gives CDR1 MNHNY, CDR2 SVGAGI (reference sequence). There are 15 residues in the CDR3. V shed 2 bases and J 8 bases; nucleotides not matched to a gene: 6. The CDR3 DNA reads TGTGCCAGCAGTTACAGTGAGACAGGGGGGGAAAAACTGTTTTTT. Translation gives CASSYSETGGEKLFF.

This chain connects TRBV11-1 to TRBJ2-3, with D possibly matching TRBD2 (6 bases). The V gene lost 3 bases and the J gene lost 0 bases, with 7 bases spanning the gap. The length of the CDR3 is 14 residues. Germline V gives CDR1 SGHAT, CDR2 FQDESV (reference sequence). The CDR3 sequence is CASSFGTSTDTQYF. The CDR3 DNA is TGTGCCAGCAGCTTCGGGACTAGCACAGATACGCAGTATTTT.

The V gene is TRBV4-1, the J gene TRBJ2-7; no clear D. The germline CDR1 and CDR2 sequences are MGHRA and YSYEKL. Trimming took 2 bases from V and 1 from J, leaving 15 bases between them. The CDR3 extends over 16 amino acids. The CDR3 DNA reads TGCGCCAGCAGCCAATCTCTAAGTGCGCTTTCCTACGAGCAGTACTTC. The encoded protein is CASSQSLSALSYEQYF.

The V and J genes are TRBV9 and TRBJ1-1; D remains ambiguous. The CDR3 contains 14 residues. V was trimmed by 3 bases and J by 5 bases, leaving 14 bases between them. CDR1 is SGDLS and CDR2 is YYNGEE in the germline V gene. CDR3 protein: CASSADPAGTEAFF. CDR3 sequence (DNA): TGTGCCAGCAGCGCTGACCCCGCGGGTACTGAAGCTTTCTTT.

The genes are TRBV5-1 and TRBJ2-3; D is uncertain. The CDR3 runs to 15 residues. The ends were cut back, 0 bases at V and 0 bases at J, with 8 bases in the middle. Germline V CDR1 and CDR2: SGHRS, YFSETQ. The CDR3 DNA reads TGCGCCAGCAGCTTGGCAGTCGCTAGCACAGATACGCAGTATTTT. This gives the protein CASSLAVASTDTQYF.

This rearrangement joins TRBV18 to TRBJ1-2; 8 bases align to TRBD1. V lost 3 bases, J lost 4 bases, and 16 bases stayed unmatched. This CDR3 is built from 18 residues. The germline gives CDR1 KGHSH, CDR2 LQKENI. CDR3 amino acids: CASSPSSYGAGGSYGYTF. CDR3 sequence (DNA): TGTGCCAGCTCACCCTCCAGTTATGGGGCAGGGGGCAGCTATGGCTACACCTTC. Combining the CDR3 with reference TRBV18 and TRBJ1-2 gives the whole variable domain NAGVMQNPRHLVRRRGQEARLRCSPMKGHSHVYWYRQLPEEGLKFMVYLQKENIIDESGMPKERFSAEFPKEGPSILRIQQVVRGDSAAYFCASSPSSYGAGGSYGYTFGSGTRLTVV.